Here is one TCR beta chain with its context. Its antigen is undetermined. The data belong to a study of cytomegalovirus exposure and HLA in healthy donors. Regarding the study as a whole: The classifier reportedly diagnosed cytomegalovirus status with high specificity and sensitivity.

V was shortened by 5 bases and J by 3 bases, with 21 bases between the two germline ends. CDR1 LGHNA and CDR2 YNFKEQ come from the germline V gene. The CDR3 consists of 17 residues. PCR was performed using 60 Vbeta and 13 Jbeta primers. Generated by immunoSEQ multiplex PCR, the TCRdb table keeps only in-frame clones and is missing some. The data hold about 65,000 clones, with about 78% observed a single time. The source is a girl under 18 in good health and CMV-seropositive. The specimen sequenced was PBMCs. V usage is TRBV4-2 and J usage is TRBJ2-3; possible D gene TRBD1, 7 bases. This CDR3 is CASSSIGQEGGTDTQYF. In DNA form, the CDR3 reads TGTGCCAGCAGCTCTATTGGACAGGAGGGTGGGACAGATACGCAGTATTTT.